The clone carrying this T cell receptor beta chain turned up a few times. What it recognizes is unknown. The PCR employed 60 Vbeta primers together with 13 Jbeta primers. Profiling relied on immunoSEQ multiplex PCR, and the TCRdb table lists in-frame clones only, not all of them. The table has about 110,000 clones, 70% to 85% seen once. This sample is drawn from a study of cytomegalovirus exposure and HLA in healthy donors. Points from the study as a whole: Later examination showed HLA-associated TCR beta chains had greater clonal expansion than equally common others.

The V gene lost 1 base and the J gene lost 0 bases, with 10 bases spanning the gap. The length of the CDR3 is 16 residues. Germline V gene data show CDR1 as LNHDA and CDR2 as SQIVND (reference sequence). The TCR originated in a human donor in good health. Sequencing was carried out using PBMCs. V and J are TRBV19 and TRBJ1-5; TRBD1 is a possible D gene (5 bases). CDR3 protein: CASSIGSRASNQPQHF. CDR3 sequence (DNA): TGTGCCAGTAGTATAGGGTCCAGGGCTAGCAATCAGCCCCAGCATTTT.